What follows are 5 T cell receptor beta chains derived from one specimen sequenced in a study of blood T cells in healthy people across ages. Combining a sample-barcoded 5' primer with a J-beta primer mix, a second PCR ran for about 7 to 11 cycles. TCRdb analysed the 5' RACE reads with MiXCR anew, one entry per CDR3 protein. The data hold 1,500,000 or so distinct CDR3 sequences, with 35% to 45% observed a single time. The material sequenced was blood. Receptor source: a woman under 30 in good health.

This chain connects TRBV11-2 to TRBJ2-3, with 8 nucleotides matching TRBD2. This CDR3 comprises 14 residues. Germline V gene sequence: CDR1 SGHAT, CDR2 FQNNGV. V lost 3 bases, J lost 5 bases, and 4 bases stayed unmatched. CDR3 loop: CASSFTAGVDTQYF. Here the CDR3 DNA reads TGTGCCAGCAGCTTTACAGCGGGGGTAGATACGCAGTATTTT.

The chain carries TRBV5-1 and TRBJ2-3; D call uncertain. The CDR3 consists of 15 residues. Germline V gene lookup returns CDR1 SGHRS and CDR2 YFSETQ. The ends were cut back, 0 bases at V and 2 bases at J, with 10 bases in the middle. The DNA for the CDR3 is TGCGCCAGCAGCTTGGTGGTGGAATCCACAGATACGCAGTATTTT. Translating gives CASSLVVESTDTQYF.

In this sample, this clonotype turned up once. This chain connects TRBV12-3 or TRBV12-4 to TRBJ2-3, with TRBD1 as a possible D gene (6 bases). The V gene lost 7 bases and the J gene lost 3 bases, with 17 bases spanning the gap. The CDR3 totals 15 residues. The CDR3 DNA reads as TGTGCCAGCAATCCACCGGGACACGGGACAGATACGCAGTATTTT. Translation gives CASNPPGHGTDTQYF.

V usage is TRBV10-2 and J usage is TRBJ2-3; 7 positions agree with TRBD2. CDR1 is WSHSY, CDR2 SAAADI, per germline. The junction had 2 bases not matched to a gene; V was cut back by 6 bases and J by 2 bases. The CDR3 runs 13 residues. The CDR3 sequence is CASRRDYTDTQYF. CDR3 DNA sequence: TGCGCCAGCAGGAGGGACTACACAGATACGCAGTATTTT.

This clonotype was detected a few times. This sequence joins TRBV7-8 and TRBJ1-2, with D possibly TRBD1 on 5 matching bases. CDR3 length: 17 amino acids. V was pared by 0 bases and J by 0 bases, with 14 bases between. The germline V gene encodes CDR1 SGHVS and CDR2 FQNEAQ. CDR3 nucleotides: TGTGCCAGCAGCTTAGCCAGGGCCGTTGGATCTAACTATGGCTACACCTTC. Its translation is CASSLARAVGSNYGYTF.